Sequencing of this T cell receptor beta chain was carried out in a study of PD-1 blockade in classical Hodgkin lymphoma. Study-wide results and caveats: In CD4+ cells, TCR diversity went up significantly by C4D1, but in CD8+ cells it did not.

Clones were read by immunoSEQ multiplex PCR, and TCRdb kept only the in-frame ones, dropping some. The sample has fewer than 15,000 clones, 89% seen once; the top ten hold about 18%. CDR1 and CDR2 (germline): MGHRA, YSYEKL. The CDR3 has 18 residues. The V gene end was trimmed by 0 bases and the J gene end by 8 bases; junction bases not matched to a gene: 8. Time point given: cycle 4 day 1 (C4D1), after more than 5 weeks of nivolumab. Each patient's relapse followed autologous stem cell transplantation, and brentuximab vedotin exposure varied. It was by magnetic negative selection that CD8+ T cells were isolated from thawed PBMCs. Concerning this clone itself: Its target is unknown.

This TCR derives from a human donor with classical Hodgkin lymphoma. This chain uses TRBV4-1 with TRBJ2-2; 14 bases are shared with TRBD2. The sample was CD8+ T cells from blood, taken before the fourth cycle of nivolumab. The CDR3 loop reads CASSQDRLAGGPAGELFF. CDR3 DNA sequence: TGCGCCAGCAGCCAAGATAGACTAGCGGGGGGGCCAGCTGGGGAGCTGTTTTTT.